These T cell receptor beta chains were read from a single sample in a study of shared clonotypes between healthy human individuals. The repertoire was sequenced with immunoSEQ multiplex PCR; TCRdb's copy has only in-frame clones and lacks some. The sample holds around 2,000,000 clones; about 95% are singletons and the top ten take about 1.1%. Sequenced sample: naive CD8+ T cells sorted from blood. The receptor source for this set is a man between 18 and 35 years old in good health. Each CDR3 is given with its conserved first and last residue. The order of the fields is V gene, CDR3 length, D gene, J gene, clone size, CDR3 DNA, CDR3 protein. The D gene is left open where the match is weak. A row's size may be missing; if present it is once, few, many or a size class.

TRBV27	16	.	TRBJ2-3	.	TGTGCCAGCAGTTACCAGGTAGAGGACCCCACAGATACGCAGTATTTT	CASSYQVEDPTDTQYF
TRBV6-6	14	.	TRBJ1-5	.	TGTGCCAGCAGTTACTCGGAGGGGCCACAGCCCCAGCATTTT	CASSYSEGPQPQHF
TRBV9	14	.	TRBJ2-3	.	TGTGCCAGCAGTGAGGGGCGGAACACAGATACGCAGTATTTT	CASSEGRNTDTQYF
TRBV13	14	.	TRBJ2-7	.	TGTGCCAGCAGCTTATACTACGGCTCCTACGAGCAGTACTTC	CASSLYYGSYEQYF
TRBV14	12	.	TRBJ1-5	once	TGTGCCAGCAGCCAAGAAAATCAGCCCCAGCATTTT	CASSQENQPQHF
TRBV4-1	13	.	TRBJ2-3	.	TGCGCCAGCACCCTACAGGACACAGATACGCAGTATTTT	CASTLQDTDTQYF
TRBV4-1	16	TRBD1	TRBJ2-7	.	TGCGCCAGCAGGCCTGAACCGGGACAGGCGACCTACGAGCAGTACTTC	CASRPEPGQATYEQYF
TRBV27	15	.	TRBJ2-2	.	TGTGCCAGCAGTCCTTCCCCCGGGTTGACCGGGGAGCTGTTTTTT	CASSPSPGLTGELFF
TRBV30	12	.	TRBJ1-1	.	TGTGCCTGGAGTGTTTGGGGCACTGAAGCTTTCTTT	CAWSVWGTEAFF
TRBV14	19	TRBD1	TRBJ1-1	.	TGTGCCAGCAGTAGCAGCATCGGGACAGTATATTGGAAGAACACTGAAGCTTTCTTT	CASSSSIGTVYWKNTEAFF
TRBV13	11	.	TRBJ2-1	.	TGTGCCAGCAGCTTAGAGGGTGAGCAGTTCTTC	CASSLEGEQFF
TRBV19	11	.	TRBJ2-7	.	TGTGCCACCTACACAGGGTACGAGCAGTACTTC	CATYTGYEQYF
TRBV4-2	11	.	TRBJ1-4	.	TGTGCCAGCAGCGAAGAAGGAAAACTGTTTTTT	CASSEEGKLFF
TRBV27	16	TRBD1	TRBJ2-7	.	TGTGCCAGCAGTTCTATGACCGGGACAGGGATCTACGAGCAGTACTTC	CASSSMTGTGIYEQYF
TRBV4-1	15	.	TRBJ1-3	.	TGCGCCAGCAGCCAAGCAGCGACGGGGCTAAACACCATATATTTT	CASSQAATGLNTIYF
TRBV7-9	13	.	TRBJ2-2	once	TGTGCCAGCAGCTTCGCCGACACCGGGGAGCTGTTTTTT	CASSFADTGELFF
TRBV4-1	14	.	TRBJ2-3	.	TGCGCCAGCAGCCAAGAGGTAGCCCCAGATACGCAGTATTTT	CASSQEVAPDTQYF
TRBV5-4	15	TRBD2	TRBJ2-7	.	TGTGCCAGCAGCTTGACACTAGCGGGAGGGGTGGAGCAGTACTTC	CASSLTLAGGVEQYF
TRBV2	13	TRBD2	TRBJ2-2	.	TGTGCCAGCGGGACTAGTCCCACCGGGGAGCTGTTTTTT	CASGTSPTGELFF
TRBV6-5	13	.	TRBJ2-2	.	TGTGCCAGCAGTGGGACGGACGCCGGGGAGCTGTTTTTT	CASSGTDAGELFF
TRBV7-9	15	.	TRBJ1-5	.	TGTGCCAGCAGCCCGACGGGTTTAAGCAATCAGCCCCAGCATTTT	CASSPTGLSNQPQHF
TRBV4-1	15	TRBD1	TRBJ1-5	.	TGCGCCAGCAGCCAGTACAGGGGTAGTAATCAGCCCCAGCATTTT	CASSQYRGSNQPQHF
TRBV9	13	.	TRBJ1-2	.	TGTGCCAGCAGCGTAGCACCTACGGGGGGCTACACCTTC	CASSVAPTGGYTF
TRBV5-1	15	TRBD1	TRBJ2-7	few	TGCGCCAGCAGCCCCTGGACAGGGGACTCCTACGAGCAGTACTTC	CASSPWTGDSYEQYF
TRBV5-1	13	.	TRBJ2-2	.	TGCGCCAGCAGCTTGGCTCACACCGGGGAGCTGTTTTTT	CASSLAHTGELFF
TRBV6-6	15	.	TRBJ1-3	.	TGTGCCAGCAGTTACATTCGGGGGACTGGAAACACCATATATTTT	CASSYIRGTGNTIYF
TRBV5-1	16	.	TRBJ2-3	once	TGCGCCAGCAGCTTACCGAATCCCTCTAGCACAGATACGCAGTATTTT	CASSLPNPSSTDTQYF
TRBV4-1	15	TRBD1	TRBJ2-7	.	TGCGCCAGCAGCCCGGGACAGGGCTTCTCCTACGAGCAGTACTTC	CASSPGQGFSYEQYF
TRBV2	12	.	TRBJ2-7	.	TGTGCCAGCGAACAGGGAAGGTACGAGCAGTACTTC	CASEQGRYEQYF
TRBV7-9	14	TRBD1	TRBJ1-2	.	TGTGCCAGCAGCCCAACGACAGGGGGCAATGGCTACACCTTC	CASSPTTGGNGYTF
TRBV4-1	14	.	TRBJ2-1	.	TGCGCCAGCAGCCTGGGGGGGCTCGGCAATGAGCAGTTCTTC	CASSLGGLGNEQFF
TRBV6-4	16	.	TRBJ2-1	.	TGTGCCAGCAGTGAACGGGGTTCCCTTTTTTACAATGAGCAGTTCTTC	CASSERGSLFYNEQFF
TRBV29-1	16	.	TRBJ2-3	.	TGCAGCGGAATAACGGGCGGGGGCCAGGGCACAGATACGCAGTATTTT	CSGITGGGQGTDTQYF
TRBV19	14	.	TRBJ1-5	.	TGTGCCAGTAGTACCAGAGACATAAATCAGCCCCAGCATTTT	CASSTRDINQPQHF
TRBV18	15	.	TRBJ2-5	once	TGTGCCAGCTCACCACCGGGAGCAGATCAAGAGACCCAGTACTTC	CASSPPGADQETQYF
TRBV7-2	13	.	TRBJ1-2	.	TGTGCCAGCAGCTTAGACCCGGGCTATGGCTACACCTTC	CASSLDPGYGYTF
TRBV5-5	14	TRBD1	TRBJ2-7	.	TGTGCCAGCAGCTTCGGACAGGGGGCCGACGAGCAGTACTTC	CASSFGQGADEQYF
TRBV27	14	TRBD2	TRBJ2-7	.	TGTGCCAGCAGTTTTGGCGGGAGCACCTACGAGCAGTACTTC	CASSFGGSTYEQYF
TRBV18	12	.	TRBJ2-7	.	TGTGCCAGCTCACCATATGGGGACGAGCAGTACTTC	CASSPYGDEQYF
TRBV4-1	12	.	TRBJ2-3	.	TGCGCCAGCAGCCATGGTCGGGATACGCAGTATTTT	CASSHGRDTQYF